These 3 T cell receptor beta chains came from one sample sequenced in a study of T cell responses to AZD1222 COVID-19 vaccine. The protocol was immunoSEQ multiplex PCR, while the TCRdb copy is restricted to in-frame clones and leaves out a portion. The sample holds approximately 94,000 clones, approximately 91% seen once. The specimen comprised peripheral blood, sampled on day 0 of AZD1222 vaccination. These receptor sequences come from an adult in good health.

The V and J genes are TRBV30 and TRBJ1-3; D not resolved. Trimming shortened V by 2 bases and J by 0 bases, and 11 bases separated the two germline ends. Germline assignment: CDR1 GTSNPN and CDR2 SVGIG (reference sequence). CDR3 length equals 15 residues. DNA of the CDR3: TGTGCCTGGAGTCAACAGTGGAGCTCTGGAAACACCATATATTTT. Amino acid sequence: CAWSQQWSSGNTIYF.

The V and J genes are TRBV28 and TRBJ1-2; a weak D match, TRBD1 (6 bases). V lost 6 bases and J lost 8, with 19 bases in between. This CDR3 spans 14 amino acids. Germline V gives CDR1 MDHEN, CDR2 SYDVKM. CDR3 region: CASRPPGQDQGYTF. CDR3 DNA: TGTGCCAGCAGGCCGCCGGGACAAGACCAAGGCTACACCTTC.

The CDR3 is CASSVSGSFGNEQFF. CDR3 bases: TGTGCCAGCAGCGTAAGCGGGAGTTTTGGCAATGAGCAGTTCTTC. The chain combines TRBV5-5 with TRBJ2-1; 8 positions match TRBD2. The V gene end was trimmed by 4 bases and the J gene end by 6 bases; junction bases not matched to a gene: 9. This CDR3 has 15 amino acids. The germline gives CDR1 SGHKS, CDR2 YYEKEE (reference sequence).